Listed below are T cell receptor beta chains from one sample, sequenced in a study of response to subunit inactivated influenza vaccine. One entry per CDR3 protein, called by TCRdb with MiXCR from the RT-PCR reads. The table shows 600,000 to 700,000 distinct CDR3 sequences, with 14% occurring only once. This material consisted of PBMCs from blood, taken 14 to 15 days before vaccination. The receptor set was obtained from a man in his fifties who received an inactivated influenza vaccine. CDR3s include the opening cysteine and the closing phenylalanine or tryptophan. The order of the fields is CDR3 protein, J gene, V gene, CDR3 length.

CDR3 protein: CASSDGQRNTDTQYF; J gene: TRBJ2-3; V gene: TRBV5-1; CDR3 length: 15
CDR3 protein: CASSYAITGELFF; J gene: TRBJ2-2; V gene: TRBV6-2/TRBV6-3; CDR3 length: 13
CDR3 protein: CSAKKGGHTEAFF; J gene: TRBJ1-1; V gene: TRBV20-1; CDR3 length: 13
CDR3 protein: CASSAQGGYEQYF; J gene: TRBJ2-7; V gene: TRBV5-1; CDR3 length: 13
CDR3 protein: CASSTQGAKREKLFF; J gene: TRBJ1-4; V gene: TRBV14; CDR3 length: 15
CDR3 protein: CASRSGGVGNQPQHF; J gene: TRBJ1-5; V gene: TRBV6-2/TRBV6-3; CDR3 length: 15
CDR3 protein: CASSLRGITSEQYF; J gene: TRBJ2-7; V gene: TRBV5-6; CDR3 length: 14
CDR3 protein: CASSLTQNNEQFF; J gene: TRBJ2-1; V gene: TRBV7-9; CDR3 length: 13
CDR3 protein: CASSAPGTGVKFF; J gene: TRBJ2-1; V gene: TRBV27; CDR3 length: 13
CDR3 protein: CASSYSSTPGVNTEAFF; J gene: TRBJ1-1; V gene: TRBV6-2/TRBV6-3; CDR3 length: 17
CDR3 protein: CSARDTSGRYYEQYF; J gene: TRBJ2-7; V gene: TRBV20-1; CDR3 length: 15
CDR3 protein: CATSDDFPSPDTQYF; J gene: TRBJ2-3; V gene: TRBV24-1; CDR3 length: 15
CDR3 protein: CASSQMGHSFQETQYF; J gene: TRBJ2-5; V gene: TRBV6-2/TRBV6-3; CDR3 length: 16
CDR3 protein: CASSPGASGGVDTQYF; J gene: TRBJ2-3; V gene: TRBV5-1; CDR3 length: 16
CDR3 protein: CASRLAIARLAGDDTDTQYF; J gene: TRBJ2-3; V gene: TRBV12-2; CDR3 length: 20
CDR3 protein: CASTGDRGYDEQYF; J gene: TRBJ2-7; V gene: TRBV3-1; CDR3 length: 14
CDR3 protein: CASSSSSGRVPGELFF; J gene: TRBJ2-2; V gene: TRBV12-3/TRBV12-4; CDR3 length: 16
CDR3 protein: CASSETSGSYNEQFF; J gene: TRBJ2-1; V gene: TRBV5-1; CDR3 length: 15
CDR3 protein: CASSYGVNGPSTDTQYF; J gene: TRBJ2-3; V gene: TRBV6-5; CDR3 length: 17
CDR3 protein: CASSALLKLAGGPGEQFF; J gene: TRBJ2-1; V gene: TRBV9; CDR3 length: 18
CDR3 protein: CASSARGSQGEGANVLTF; J gene: TRBJ2-6; V gene: TRBV11-2; CDR3 length: 18
CDR3 protein: CASSLVPPLHGSNNEQFF; J gene: TRBJ2-1; V gene: TRBV5-1; CDR3 length: 18
CDR3 protein: CASSRGGFDEQFF; J gene: TRBJ2-1; V gene: TRBV5-1; CDR3 length: 13
CDR3 protein: CSARFADTQYF; J gene: TRBJ2-3; V gene: TRBV20-1; CDR3 length: 11
CDR3 protein: CASSLGSQETQYF; J gene: TRBJ2-5; V gene: TRBV5-1; CDR3 length: 13
CDR3 protein: CASKSGGPSLGTDTQYF; J gene: TRBJ2-3; V gene: TRBV5-1; CDR3 length: 17
CDR3 protein: CASSIQELPYF; J gene: TRBJ2-4; V gene: TRBV21-1; CDR3 length: 11
CDR3 protein: CASSLDGGGQYEQYF; J gene: TRBJ2-7; V gene: TRBV5-1; CDR3 length: 15
CDR3 protein: CASSGGPGNTIYF; J gene: TRBJ1-3; V gene: TRBV12-3/TRBV12-4; CDR3 length: 13
CDR3 protein: CASTRATSALGNEQFF; J gene: TRBJ2-1; V gene: TRBV6-2/TRBV6-3; CDR3 length: 16
CDR3 protein: CASSLAPLGQDTTVF; J gene: TRBJ2-3; V gene: TRBV5-1; CDR3 length: 15
CDR3 protein: CASSFTGLAQETQYF; J gene: TRBJ2-5; V gene: TRBV28; CDR3 length: 15
CDR3 protein: CASSLVQGGAYEQYF; J gene: TRBJ2-7; V gene: TRBV7-8; CDR3 length: 15
CDR3 protein: CASSFRGPNTGELFF; J gene: TRBJ2-2; V gene: TRBV5-6; CDR3 length: 15
CDR3 protein: CASSLVDDSSYEQYF; J gene: TRBJ2-7; V gene: TRBV11-2; CDR3 length: 15
CDR3 protein: CASSLGTGGASGELFF; J gene: TRBJ2-2; V gene: TRBV7-2; CDR3 length: 16
CDR3 protein: CASTGLPYEQYF; J gene: TRBJ2-7; V gene: TRBV2; CDR3 length: 12
CDR3 protein: CASSLGRTGAPPGANVLTF; J gene: TRBJ2-6; V gene: TRBV5-4; CDR3 length: 19
CDR3 protein: CASSLGQGAGGELFF; J gene: TRBJ2-2; V gene: TRBV4-1; CDR3 length: 15
CDR3 protein: CASSLPDPYEQYF; J gene: TRBJ2-7; V gene: TRBV5-5; CDR3 length: 13
CDR3 protein: CASSLMAGGPWETQYF; J gene: TRBJ2-5; V gene: TRBV12-3/TRBV12-4; CDR3 length: 16
CDR3 protein: CASSQVLPSGNTIYF; J gene: TRBJ1-3; V gene: TRBV4-1; CDR3 length: 15
CDR3 protein: CASSLPGQGYSPLHF; J gene: TRBJ1-6; V gene: TRBV28; CDR3 length: 15
CDR3 protein: CSARMPGDSNQPQHF; J gene: TRBJ1-5; V gene: TRBV20-1; CDR3 length: 15
CDR3 protein: CASTQTGRETQYF; J gene: TRBJ2-5; V gene: TRBV6-1; CDR3 length: 13
CDR3 protein: CASSPVRRATKNIQYF; J gene: TRBJ2-4; V gene: TRBV7-2; CDR3 length: 16
CDR3 protein: CSAPGLAGGDEQFF; J gene: TRBJ2-1; V gene: TRBV20-1; CDR3 length: 14
CDR3 protein: CASSLLADFTGELFF; J gene: TRBJ2-2; V gene: TRBV5-4; CDR3 length: 15
CDR3 protein: CATSDLTSGTSHNEQFF; J gene: TRBJ2-1; V gene: TRBV24-1; CDR3 length: 17
CDR3 protein: CASSAAGARYSYEQYF; J gene: TRBJ2-7; V gene: TRBV7-6; CDR3 length: 16
CDR3 protein: CASSWGTGGGEQFF; J gene: TRBJ2-1; V gene: TRBV5-1; CDR3 length: 14
CDR3 protein: CASSVAASGAQYF; J gene: TRBJ2-7; V gene: TRBV9; CDR3 length: 13
CDR3 protein: CASSDLGTYEQYF; J gene: TRBJ2-7; V gene: TRBV25-1; CDR3 length: 13
CDR3 protein: CSVQAGAANEQFF; J gene: TRBJ2-1; V gene: TRBV29-1; CDR3 length: 13
CDR3 protein: CASSLLGGTVNNEQFF; J gene: TRBJ2-1; V gene: TRBV7-8; CDR3 length: 16
CDR3 protein: CASRIPTLGQGQETQYF; J gene: TRBJ2-5; V gene: TRBV21-1; CDR3 length: 17